This entry concerns a single T cell receptor (beta chain). The sequenced template was cDNA made from the entire isolated RNA. Sequenced by immunoSEQ multiplex PCR; TCRdb stores in-frame clones only, minus some. Here the sample spans 430,000 or so clones, over 9.5% being singletons. This specimen belongs to a study of beta chain features in type 1 diabetes. Germline V gene lookup returns CDR1 SGHVS and CDR2 FQNEAQ. The CDR3 has 14 amino acids. V gave up 3 bases and J gave up 0 bases, with 9 bases separating them. This chain links TRBV7-8 with TRBJ2-7; possible D gene TRBD2, 6 bases. What was sequenced was naive CD4+ T cells from blood. The sequence derives from a young woman in good health. The CDR3 is CASSFSGGSYEQYV. The CDR3 bases are TGTGCCAGCAGCTTTTCCGGGGGCTCCTACGAGCAGTACGTC.